This is a list of T cell receptor beta chains from one sample in a study of T-cell reconstitution after alpha-beta-depleted transplantation in children. TCRdb recomputed calls from the PCR reads with MiXCR, one row per CDR3 protein. The repertoire holds around 960,000 distinct CDR3 sequences, about 29% seen once, with roughly 30% in the top ten. Sequences were derived from PBMCs, mostly from graft donor cells, sampled 360 days after TCRalphabeta/CD19-depleted stem cell transplant. These receptors were collected from a boy under two years old who had a stem cell transplant for SCID, so the T cells may come from the graft donor. CDR3s include the opening cysteine and the closing phenylalanine or tryptophan. The D gene is left open where the match is weak. Where a row states a size, it is once, few, many or the class of an expanded clone; other rows omit it.

abundance,j_gene,d_gene,v_gene,CDR3nt,CDR3aa
NA,TRBJ1-2,NA,TRBV25-1,TGTGCCAGCAGTGAGAATGGGGGGTATGGCTACACCTTC,CASSENGGYGYTF
few,TRBJ1-1,NA,TRBV5-1,TGCGCCAGCAGCTTCTACGGGGAAATGAACACTGAAGCTTTCTTT,CASSFYGEMNTEAFF
NA,TRBJ2-7,NA,TRBV7-8,TGTGCCAGCGCCTCGGGTTTCAGGCTTCCCTACGAGCAGTACTTC,CASASGFRLPYEQYF
once,TRBJ2-5,NA,TRBV5-1,TGCGCCAGCAGCTTAGGTACCGCTACCTCCATCGAGACCCAGTACTTC,CASSLGTATSIETQYF
NA,TRBJ1-1,NA,TRBV4-1,TGCGCCAGCAGCCAAGATGTCCTCAACACTGAAGCTTTCTTT,CASSQDVLNTEAFF
NA,TRBJ2-4,NA,TRBV12-3/TRBV12-4,TGTGCCAGCAGTTTAGCTGGCGACAGTACGTACTTC,CASSLAGDSTYF
NA,TRBJ2-2,NA,TRBV7-9,TGTGCCAGCAGCCCTCTACAGGGTTACACCGGGGAGCTGTTTTTT,CASSPLQGYTGELFF
NA,TRBJ2-7,TRBD1,TRBV14,TGTGCCAGCAGCCGCCGAGGACAGGGTTTTTTCAAGTACTTC,CASSRRGQGFFKYF
NA,TRBJ2-1,TRBD2,TRBV6-5,TGTGCCAGCAGTTACTCGGGGCGGGGGGGAGACAATGAGCAGTTCTTC,CASSYSGRGGDNEQFF
few,TRBJ2-4,NA,TRBV5-5,TGTGCCAGCAGCGTCGTTCGTATGGGGGTTGGAGTAAACATTCAGTACTTC,CASSVVRMGVGVNIQYF
few,TRBJ2-7,TRBD1,TRBV5-1,TGCGCCAGCAGCACCGGGACAGCCTTCTACGAGCAGTACTTC,CASSTGTAFYEQYF
few,TRBJ2-3,NA,TRBV12-3/TRBV12-4,TGTGCCAGCAGTTTTCAGCGGCCCAGCACAGATACGCAGTATTTT,CASSFQRPSTDTQYF
NA,TRBJ2-3,NA,TRBV19,TGTGCCAGTAGTATAGGAACAGCGGACTCCCTGTGGAATACGCAGTATTTT,CASSIGTADSLWNTQYF
few,TRBJ2-7,NA,TRBV12-3/TRBV12-4,TGTGCCAGCAGTCCAACACTAGACAGTTTCTCCTACGAGCAGTACTTC,CASSPTLDSFSYEQYF
NA,TRBJ1-1,NA,TRBV28,TGTGCCAGCACTTCCCACTCGGCAGGGAACACTGAAGCTTTCTTT,CASTSHSAGNTEAFF
few,TRBJ1-2,TRBD1,TRBV20-1,TGCAGTGCTAGAAGGGGACAGGCACTTGGGGGCTACACCTTC,CSARRGQALGGYTF
NA,TRBJ2-3,TRBD1,TRBV20-1,TGCAGTGCTAAGTCCCGGGACAGGGGAACAGATACGCAGTATTTT,CSAKSRDRGTDTQYF
NA,TRBJ2-7,TRBD1,TRBV7-2,TGTGCCAGCAGCCTCCCCGGACAGGGGGACTACGAGCAGTACTTC,CASSLPGQGDYEQYF
NA,TRBJ1-2,NA,TRBV29-1,TGCAGCGTTGGGATCCGGACAGAAAGCTATGGCTACACCTTC,CSVGIRTESYGYTF
NA,TRBJ2-2,NA,TRBV19,TGTGCCAGTAGATATTGGGCGGCCGGGGAAGGGGAGCTGTTTTTT,CASRYWAAGEGELFF
NA,TRBJ1-2,TRBD1,TRBV20-1,TGCAGTGCCCACGGACAGGCGAACCTCTATGGCTACACCTTC,CSAHGQANLYGYTF
few,TRBJ1-1,NA,TRBV29-1,TGCAGCGTTTTGGGACCACAGGGATTGAACACTGAAGCTTTCTTT,CSVLGPQGLNTEAFF
many,TRBJ2-5,NA,TRBV18,TGTGCCAGCTCAACCCCCTTTCGAGAGACCCAGTACTTC,CASSTPFRETQYF
NA,TRBJ2-3,NA,TRBV7-9,TGTGCCAGCAGCAAAATGGGGGTAGATACGCAGTATTTT,CASSKMGVDTQYF
NA,TRBJ2-3,TRBD2,TRBV18,TGTGCCAGCTCATTAACTAGCGGGATTCCAGATACGCAGTATTTT,CASSLTSGIPDTQYF
NA,TRBJ2-5,TRBD2,TRBV20-1,TGCAGTGCTAGCCGGGCTAGCGGGGGTACGCAAGAGACCCAGTACTTC,CSASRASGGTQETQYF
NA,TRBJ2-5,TRBD1,TRBV29-1,TGCAGCGTCCAAGACAGAGGACAGGTGGAGACCCAGTACTTC,CSVQDRGQVETQYF
NA,TRBJ1-1,NA,TRBV5-1,TGCGCCAGCAGCCAGGAAACTGAAGCTTTCTTT,CASSQETEAFF
NA,TRBJ2-4,TRBD1,TRBV6-5,TGTGCCAGCAGTTACGGTGGACCCATAACAGGGGCCCAAAACATTCAGTACTTC,CASSYGGPITGAQNIQYF
NA,TRBJ1-5,NA,TRBV7-2,TGTGCCAGCAGCACGGGGGGGAGGGAAGGCCAGCCCCAGCATTTT,CASSTGGREGQPQHF
few,TRBJ2-2,TRBD1,TRBV9,TGTGCCAGCAGCTCGGGACAGGGGTGGACCGGGGAGCTGTTTTTT,CASSSGQGWTGELFF
once,TRBJ2-5,TRBD2,TRBV5-1,TGCGCCAGCAGCTTGGGAGGGACTAGCCGCCCCCAAGAGACCCAGTACTTC,CASSLGGTSRPQETQYF
NA,TRBJ2-1,NA,TRBV9,TGTGCCAGCAGCCCGGAGGGGGGGGCGAGGTACAATGAGCAGTTCTTC,CASSPEGGARYNEQFF
NA,TRBJ2-1,TRBD2,TRBV12-3/TRBV12-4,TGTGCCAGCAGTCTAAGAGGGCGGGGGGGCAACAATGAGCAGTTCTTC,CASSLRGRGGNNEQFF
NA,TRBJ2-1,NA,TRBV24-1,TGTGCCACCAGTGTCGGTCGGGGCGTGGCGGACAATGAGCAGTTCTTC,CATSVGRGVADNEQFF
NA,TRBJ1-5,NA,TRBV3-1,TGTGCCAGCAGTCAGGGGAGTCAGCCCCAGCATTTT,CASSQGSQPQHF
NA,TRBJ2-3,NA,TRBV24-1,TGTGCCACCAGTGAGACCGGAGGGGGTTTGGATACGCAGTATTTT,CATSETGGGLDTQYF
NA,TRBJ2-3,NA,TRBV14,TGTGCCAGCAGCCAAGAACTATCGGGGGGCCGCGATACGCAGTATTTT,CASSQELSGGRDTQYF
few,TRBJ2-1,TRBD2,TRBV3-1,TGTGCCAGCAGCCAAGTGGGACTAGCGGGGAATTTGAAGTTCTTC,CASSQVGLAGNLKFF
NA,TRBJ2-3,NA,TRBV15,TGTGCCACCAGCAGAGATCGGGGGGCTAGCACAGATACGCAGTATTTT,CATSRDRGASTDTQYF
NA,TRBJ2-2,TRBD2,TRBV7-6,TGTGCCAGCGGATGGGGGGGACCCACCGGGGAGCTGTTTTTT,CASGWGGPTGELFF
NA,TRBJ1-3,NA,TRBV12-3/TRBV12-4,TGTGCCAGCAGTCCCCAGGGGAACATATATTTT,CASSPQGNIYF
few,TRBJ2-7,NA,TRBV20-1,TGCAGTGCCCCCCGGGCCTCTTCCTACGAGCAGTACTTC,CSAPRASSYEQYF
few,TRBJ2-5,TRBD1,TRBV20-1,TGCAGTGCCACGGACAGGGGAGAGACCCAGTACTTC,CSATDRGETQYF
once,TRBJ1-2,TRBD1,TRBV20-1,TGCAGTGTGCAGGGGGAAGGTGGCTACACCTTC,CSVQGEGGYTF
few,TRBJ2-3,NA,TRBV11-2,TGTGCCAGCAGCTTAGAGAACCCCCTTGGAGATACGCAGTATTTT,CASSLENPLGDTQYF
many,TRBJ2-1,NA,TRBV7-8,TGTGCCAGCAGCTTACGGGGGGCCTCCTCCTACAATGAGCAGTTCTTC,CASSLRGASSYNEQFF
NA,TRBJ1-1,NA,TRBV12-3/TRBV12-4,TGTGCCAGCAGTTTAGATCAGGTTCATGTCACTGAAGCTTTCTTT,CASSLDQVHVTEAFF
NA,TRBJ1-1,NA,TRBV12-3/TRBV12-4,TGTGCCAGCAGTCTTTCCGGGACATCCGAGATGGCTTTCTTT,CASSLSGTSEMAFF
NA,TRBJ2-1,NA,TRBV10-3,TGTGCCATCAGTGCTTTGACTGGTTCCTACAATGAGCAGTTCTTC,CAISALTGSYNEQFF
NA,TRBJ2-2,NA,TRBV11-3,TGTGCCAGCAGGGAGTCGGGGGAAGCGAACACCGGGGAGCTGTTTTTT,CASRESGEANTGELFF
few,TRBJ2-4,NA,TRBV4-1,TGCGCCAGCAGCCAAAGCGAGGGTCGGAAAAACATTCAGTACTTC,CASSQSEGRKNIQYF
NA,TRBJ2-1,NA,TRBV5-1,TGCGCCAGCAGCTTGGCCGTGGGGAGCTCCTACAATGAGCAGTTCTTC,CASSLAVGSSYNEQFF
few,TRBJ2-5,NA,TRBV12-3/TRBV12-4,TGTGCCAGCAGTATAGCGGACCAGTACCAAGAGACCCAGTACTTC,CASSIADQYQETQYF
few,TRBJ2-7,NA,TRBV20-1,TGCAGTGCCTCGGTCTCCGTCTCCTACGAGCAGTACTTC,CSASVSVSYEQYF